A single TCR beta chain is shown here with its context. Its specificity is not known. The ends were cut back, 2 bases at V and 2 bases at J, with 7 bases in the middle. The CDR3 runs to 13 residues. Germline V gives CDR1 MNHEY, CDR2 SMNVEV (reference sequence). These data are taken from a study of PD-1 blockade in classical Hodgkin lymphoma. Study-level results: Repertoire differences have undefined causes, possibly disease activity or prior therapy. Newly diagnosed patients were reported to start with lower TCR diversity than healthy donors.

Time point of the sample: newly diagnosed, previously untreated cHL patient sample. PBMCs from untreated, newly diagnosed classical Hodgkin lymphoma were comparison samples. The protocol was immunoSEQ multiplex PCR, while the TCRdb copy is restricted to in-frame clones and leaves out a portion. The data contain fewer than 40,000 clones, 94% of them singletons. The chain recombines TRBV27 with TRBJ2-7, with a possible D match to TRBD2 (5 bases). The clonotype originates from a human donor with classical Hodgkin lymphoma. Material for sequencing was peripheral blood mononuclear cells (PBMCs). This CDR3 is CASSLAGPYEQYF. The CDR3 DNA follows: TGTGCCAGCAGTTTAGCGGGCCCCTACGAGCAGTACTTC.